This TCR beta chain originates from a study of cytomegalovirus exposure and HLA in healthy donors (dated by TCRdb to 2017 to 2019). Regarding the research as a whole: An earlier analysis of about 560 of the donors reported 250 to 300 Gb of sequence data and 90 million to 120 million unique TCR beta sequences obtained from around 190 million T cells. An early release that covered about 600 HLA-typed donors contained approximately 300 gigabases of sequencing data and some 87 million unique TCR sequences. Of the roughly 400 genotyped donors, less than 90% were placed in the genetic ancestry cluster associated with self-reported Caucasian donors. The study aimed to test whether signatures of past pathogen exposure could be identified by cataloging public T cell receptors. The study profiled the T cell repertoires of hundreds of subjects by immunosequencing and related them to cytomegalovirus serostatus. A separate validation cohort of over a hundred different subjects was used in addition to the roughly 670-subject first cohort. High-throughput TCR immunosequencing, statistical association of individual TCRs with disease status, and machine learning were combined to predict cytomegalovirus infection status. A later analysis re-examined previously published TCR beta repertoires from more than 650 donors and added high-resolution HLA genotyping to investigate patterns of TCR occurrence. Rather than using new phenotypic data, the later analysis identified candidate immune exposures from TCR beta sequences and from how often those sequences occurred across donors. An earlier analysis of some 500 of the donors used high-throughput TCR beta sequencing to judge whether each TCR beta V gene segment behaved as functional or pseudogenic. Alongside the repertoire data, information on donor age, sex, ethnicity and CMV serostatus was compiled. In a later genetic analysis, genome-wide SNP genotypes for about 55% of the roughly 700 donors were used, and that subset was treated as a discovery cohort. All discovery cohort repertoires had been generated on a single sequencing platform. Both class I and class II loci were covered by HLA typing, at four-digit resolution. Typing coverage varied by locus: roughly 620-640 donors for A, B, C, DRB1 and DQB1; more than 500 for DQA1; over 600 for DPA1; under 490 for DPB1. About 5 DR-DQ haplotypes were handled as single units for association and clustering, since linkage in the cohort was strong. Among under 450 genotyped donors of the cohort, an average of roughly 240,000 unique TCR beta nucleotide sequences were sequenced per donor, roughly 18% of them non-productive. General findings and caveats noted by the study authors: Assigning TCR associations to individual alleles was difficult when HLA alleles, especially DR and DQ, strongly co-occurred. Across donors, most TCR sequences were observed very rarely, whereas some public TCRs were present in many individuals. In a later analysis, TCR association rates were found to vary across HLA loci, with the most associated TCRs seen for DRB1 alleles and the fewest for HLA-C alleles. Sequencing depth was assumed to be roughly uniform across donors in the presence/absence analyses, though that assumption may not hold. In a later analysis, several top co-occurrence clusters were reported to appear linked to parvovirus B19, influenza, CMV and Epstein-Barr virus. A later analysis found that most CMV-associated TCR beta chains appeared HLA-restricted, with HLA associations seemingly driven largely by CMV exposure. Compared with equally common non-associated chains, HLA-associated TCR beta chains in a later analysis were more clonally expanded and had lower generation probabilities. Because counts were too low, around 17 rarely observed V segments, including chromosome 9 orphons, were left out of the earlier analysis of approximately 580 of the donors. In a later analysis, around 17,000 TCR beta sequences were associated with specific HLA alleles at a false discovery rate of 0.05. Because HLA typing was missing for some donors at each locus, association tests included only the typed subset. This cohort had only TCR beta chains sequenced, and the lack of alpha or paired-chain data limited which features could be detected. According to a later genetic analysis, donors in an Asian-associated ancestry cluster had fewer N-insertions in productive TCRs than the approximately 670-donor mean. A total of fewer than 200 TCR beta chains were listed by the study as associated with cytomegalovirus. In vitro tests confirmed that a few of the cytomegalovirus-associated TCR beta chains recognize cytomegalovirus antigens. In both the original and validation cohorts, the classifier was reported to diagnose cytomegalovirus status with high specificity and sensitivity. Because the 87-base-pair reads could not distinguish some IMGT-functional V segments, including TRBV6-2 and TRBV6-3, those segments were excluded. The only immune exposure information available for the cohort was CMV serostatus. The authors suggested that the approach could potentially be extended to other disease states and immunological phenotypes. V-gene and J-gene trimming of TCR beta chains was associated with a missense DCLRE1C variant in a later genetic analysis, and the association was replicated in an independent cohort. Linkage disequilibrium might explain the correlated functional status among segregating V segments, but an unknown experimental factor could not be excluded. A further reported finding was that TCR beta sequences accurately predicted the HLA-A and HLA-B alleles for most subjects in the first cohort. A cluster of highly shared sequence variants was judged likely to be a technical artifact of the sequencing pipeline. An earlier analysis of 450 to 750 of the donors showed that most TCR beta V segments appeared in productive rearrangements either about 90% or about 30% of the time, which broadly matched IMGT annotations.

The library relied on the immunoSEQ multiplex PCR assay. A mixture of 60 forward primers for TCR Vbeta segments and 13 reverse primers for TCR Jbeta segments was used in the multiplex PCR. The CDR3 region of rearranged TCR beta genes was amplified from genomic DNA by a multiplex PCR assay. Amplified TCR beta libraries were sequenced as 87-base-pair reads on the Illumina HiSeq System. The published analysis was carried out like this. In a later analysis, some 80 million unique TCR beta chains were counted across the approximately 620 repertoires, and roughly 11 million of these chains were shared by at least two donors. To remove PCR and sequencing errors, raw reads were error-corrected and collapsed into unique sequences using a nearest-neighbor algorithm that merged closely related sequences. V, D and J gene segments were assigned by aligning CDR3 sequences to IMGT reference sequences. For a sequence to be retained, a match of at least six nucleotides to both a V gene segment and a J gene segment was required. Rearrangements were classified as productive when the CDR3 lacked stop codons and remained in frame with V and J, and all other rearrangements were classified as non-productive. CDR3 was defined by IMGT convention, running from the second conserved V-encoded cysteine to the conserved J-encoded phenylalanine. The earlier analysis of roughly 590 of the donors excluded sequences that lacked an unambiguous match to a single V gene segment. An earlier analysis of fewer than 750 of the donors called V segments functional above 56.7% productive rearrangements and segregating when the between-donor standard deviation exceeded 5%. A statistical classification framework was built for diagnosing cytomegalovirus status from the catalog of TCR beta chain sequences. In a later analysis, V and J genes were assigned by comparing TCR nucleotide sequences against IMGT/GENE-DB human TR gene sequences. A later analysis assigned CDR3 sequences and most-parsimonious VDJ recombination scenarios with the TCRdist pipeline. A later analysis defined each TCR beta chain by its CDR3 amino acid sequence plus V-gene family, and excluded reads lacking a unique V-gene family. As a way to deal with suspected cross-contamination and a sequencing artifact, a later analysis dropped 450 to 600 nucleotide sequences that were highly shared and had low generation probability. A later analysis calculated a clonal expansion index for each public chain from normalized within-repertoire ranks of inferred template counts. In a later analysis, generation probabilities were computed with a VDJ recombination model fitted to out-of-frame rearrangements, and the resulting probabilities were checked against IGoR. A later analysis scored TCR-TCR, TCR-HLA and TCR-CMV co-occurrence with hypergeometric tests, applying a repertoire-size bias correction to TCR pairs. To estimate false discovery rates, a later analysis permuted the HLA or CMV assignments 20 times. In a later analysis, co-occurring TCRs were grouped using DBSCAN, with TCRdist sequence similarity added in when clustering inside HLA-allele-positive subsets. Repertoires with fewer than 30,000 or more than 120,000 public chains, plus five repertoires with anomalous nucleotide sharing, were excluded from co-occurrence clustering. TCRdb took over this immuneACCESS table, retaining in-frame rearrangements with V and J assigned. Such tables are incomplete; in checked studies, under half of the missing clones stem from an unresolved V gene, and the remainder is unexplained. The V and J calls and clone size were taken over from that table, and D and trimming were inferred from the DNA. The sample data list over 75,000 clones, and 65% to 75% of these were observed just once. In total, the top ten clones hold under 2.5% of the sample.

For CDR1 and CDR2, the germline V gene lists LGHNA and YSLEER. V is pruned by 1 base and J by 3 bases, leaving 0 bases of the junction without a gene match. Its CDR3 holds 15 amino acids, cysteine through phenylalanine. Only the CDR3 region is kept as DNA, spanning 45 bases read in frame from base 1. The cohort was made up of roughly 670 healthy bone marrow donors. Cohort members were all nominally healthy when sampled, although unrecorded immune exposures were likely present. The donor tested CMV seronegative, placing the donor among the 350 or so seronegative members of the cohort. Every donor gave a peripheral blood sample, and the peripheral blood mononuclear cells from that sample were used for TCR beta sequencing. The Qiagen DNeasy Blood Extraction Kit was used to extract genomic DNA from the blood cell samples. For this clone: Its antigen is not yet known. No clone much larger than this one lies a single base away; base qualities are absent.

The clonotype comes from a man younger than 40 in good health and CMV-seronegative. The chain links TRBV4-3 with TRBJ2-7; 13 bases in the middle match TRBD2. Sequenced input: PBMCs. The nucleotides are TGCGCCAGCAGCCAAGGGACTAGCGGGGGCTACGAGCAGTACTTC. It encodes CASSQGTSGGYEQYF.